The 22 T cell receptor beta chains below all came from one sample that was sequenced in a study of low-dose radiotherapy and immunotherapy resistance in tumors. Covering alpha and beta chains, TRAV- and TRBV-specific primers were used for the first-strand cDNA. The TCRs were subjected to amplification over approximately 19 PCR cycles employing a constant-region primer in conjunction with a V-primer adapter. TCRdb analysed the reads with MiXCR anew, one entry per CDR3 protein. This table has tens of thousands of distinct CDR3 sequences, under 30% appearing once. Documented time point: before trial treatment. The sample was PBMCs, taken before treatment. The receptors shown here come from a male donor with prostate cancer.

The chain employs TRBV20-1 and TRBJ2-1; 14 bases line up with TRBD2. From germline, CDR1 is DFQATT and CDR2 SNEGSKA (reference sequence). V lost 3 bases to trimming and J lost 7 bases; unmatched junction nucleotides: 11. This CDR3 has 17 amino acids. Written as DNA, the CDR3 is TGCAGTGCTAGTTCGGACAGGGGACTAGCGGGAGTAAATGAGCAGTTCTTC. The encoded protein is CSASSDRGLAGVNEQFF.

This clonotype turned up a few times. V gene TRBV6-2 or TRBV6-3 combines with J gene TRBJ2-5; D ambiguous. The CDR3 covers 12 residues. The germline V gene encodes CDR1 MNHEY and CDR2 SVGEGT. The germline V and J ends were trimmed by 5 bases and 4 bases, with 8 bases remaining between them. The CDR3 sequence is CASSDFVETQYF. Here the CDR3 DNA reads TGTGCCAGCAGTGATTTCGTAGAGACCCAGTACTTC.

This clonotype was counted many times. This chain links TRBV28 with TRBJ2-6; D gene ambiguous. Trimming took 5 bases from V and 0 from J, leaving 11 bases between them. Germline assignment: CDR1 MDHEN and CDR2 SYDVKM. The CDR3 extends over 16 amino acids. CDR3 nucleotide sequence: TGTGCCAGCAGTCCCAGACACCTCTCTGGGGCCAACGTCCTGACTTTC. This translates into CASSPRHLSGANVLTF.

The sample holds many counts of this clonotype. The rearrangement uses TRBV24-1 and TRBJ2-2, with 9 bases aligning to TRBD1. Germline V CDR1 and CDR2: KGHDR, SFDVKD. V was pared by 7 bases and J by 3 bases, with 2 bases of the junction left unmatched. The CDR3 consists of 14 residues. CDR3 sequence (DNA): TGTGCCACCAGGGGACAGGGTGACACCGGGGAGCTGTTTTTT. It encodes CATRGQGDTGELFF.

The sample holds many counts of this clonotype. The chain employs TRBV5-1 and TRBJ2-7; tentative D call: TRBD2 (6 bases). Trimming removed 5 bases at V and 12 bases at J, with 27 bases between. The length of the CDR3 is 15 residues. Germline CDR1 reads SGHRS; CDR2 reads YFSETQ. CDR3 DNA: TGCGCCAGCAGGCCGGCGGTGGGGACTCCCAGTGCGGGGTACTTC. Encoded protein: CASRPAVGTPSAGYF. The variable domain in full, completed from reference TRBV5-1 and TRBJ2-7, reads KAGVTQTPRYLIKTRGQQVTLSCSPISGHRSVSWYQQTPGQGLQFLFEYFSETQRNKGNFPGRFSGRQFSNSRSEMNVSTLELGDSALYLCASRPAVGTPSAGYFGPGTRLTVT.

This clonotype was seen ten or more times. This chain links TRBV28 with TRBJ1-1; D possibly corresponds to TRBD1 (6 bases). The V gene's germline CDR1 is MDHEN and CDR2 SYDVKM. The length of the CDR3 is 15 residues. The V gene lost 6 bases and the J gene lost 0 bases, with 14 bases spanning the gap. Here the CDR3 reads CASRLGQGMNTEAFF. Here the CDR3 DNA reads TGTGCCAGCAGACTGGGGCAGGGGATGAACACTGAAGCTTTCTTT.

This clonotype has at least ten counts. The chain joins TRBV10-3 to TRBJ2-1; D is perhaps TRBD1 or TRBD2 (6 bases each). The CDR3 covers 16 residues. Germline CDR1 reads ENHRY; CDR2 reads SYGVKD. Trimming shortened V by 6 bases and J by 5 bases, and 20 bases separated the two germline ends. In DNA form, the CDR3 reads TGTGCCATCAGCCTCGTCGTAACGGGGGCACACAATGAGCAGTTCTTC. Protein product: CAISLVVTGAHNEQFF.

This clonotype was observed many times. CDR3 in amino acids: CASSYYLAGGQYF. In nucleotides, the CDR3 is TGTGCCAGCAGTTACTATCTAGCGGGGGGGCAGTACTTC. The chain carries TRBV6-6 and TRBJ2-7; TRBD2 matches 11 bases. In germline, CDR1 is MNHNY, CDR2 SVGAGI (reference sequence). The CDR3 loop spans 13 amino acids. The V and J ends lost 1 base and 9 bases, in that order; junction bases with no gene match: 2.

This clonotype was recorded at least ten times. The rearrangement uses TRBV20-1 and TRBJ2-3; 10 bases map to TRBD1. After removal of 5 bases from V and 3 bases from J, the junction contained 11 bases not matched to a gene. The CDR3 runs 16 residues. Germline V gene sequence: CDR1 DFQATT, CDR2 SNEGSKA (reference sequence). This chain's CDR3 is CSARPRTGGRTDTQYF. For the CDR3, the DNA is TGCAGTGCTCGACCTAGGACAGGGGGTAGAACAGATACGCAGTATTTT.

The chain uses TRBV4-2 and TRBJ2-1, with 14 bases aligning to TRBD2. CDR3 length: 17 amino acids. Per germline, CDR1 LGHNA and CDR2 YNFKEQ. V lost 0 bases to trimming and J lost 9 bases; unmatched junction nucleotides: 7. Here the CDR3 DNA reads TGTGCCAGCAGCCAAGATCTAACGGGACTAGCGGGAGCTGAGCAGTTCTTC. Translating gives CASSQDLTGLAGAEQFF.

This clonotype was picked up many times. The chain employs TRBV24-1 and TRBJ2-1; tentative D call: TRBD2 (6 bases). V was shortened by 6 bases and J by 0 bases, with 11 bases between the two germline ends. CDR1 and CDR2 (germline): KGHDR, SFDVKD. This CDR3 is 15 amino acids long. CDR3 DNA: TGTGCCACCAGTCTCCAGCGGGCCTCCTACAATGAGCAGTTCTTC. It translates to CATSLQRASYNEQFF.

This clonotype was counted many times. CDR3 amino acids: CASSLQGTNEKLFF. The CDR3 DNA reads as TGCGCCAGCAGCTTGCAGGGGACAAATGAAAAACTGTTTTTT. This chain connects TRBV5-1 to TRBJ1-4; D is possibly TRBD1 (6 bases). CDR3 length: 14 amino acids. The germline gives CDR1 SGHRS, CDR2 YFSETQ. V lost 1 base to trimming and J lost 5 bases, with 9 bases between them.

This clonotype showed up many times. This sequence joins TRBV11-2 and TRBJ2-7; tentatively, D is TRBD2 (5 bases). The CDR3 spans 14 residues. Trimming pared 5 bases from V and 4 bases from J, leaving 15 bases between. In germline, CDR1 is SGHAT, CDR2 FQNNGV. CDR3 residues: CASSLGSLTYEQYF. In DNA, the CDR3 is TGTGCCAGCAGCCTGGGGAGCCTTACTTACGAGCAGTACTTC.

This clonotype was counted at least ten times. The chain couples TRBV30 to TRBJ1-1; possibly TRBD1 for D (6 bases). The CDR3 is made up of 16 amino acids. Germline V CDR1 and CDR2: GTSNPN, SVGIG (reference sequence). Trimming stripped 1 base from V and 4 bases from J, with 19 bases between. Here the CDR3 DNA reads TGTGCCTGGAGTGGCCCCCGTGGGGGCGGGATCACTGAAGCTTTCTTT. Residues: CAWSGPRGGGITEAFF.

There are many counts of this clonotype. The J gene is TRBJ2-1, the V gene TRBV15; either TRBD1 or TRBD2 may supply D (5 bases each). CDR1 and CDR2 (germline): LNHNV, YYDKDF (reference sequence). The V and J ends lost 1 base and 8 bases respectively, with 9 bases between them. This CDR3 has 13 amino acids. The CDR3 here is CATSRVGVDEQFF. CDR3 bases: TGTGCCACCAGCAGAGTGGGGGTTGATGAGCAGTTCTTC.

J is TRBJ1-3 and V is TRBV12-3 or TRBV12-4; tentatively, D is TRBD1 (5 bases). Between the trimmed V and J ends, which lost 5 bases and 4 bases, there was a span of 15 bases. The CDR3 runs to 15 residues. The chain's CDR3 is CASSGAVGRGNTIYF. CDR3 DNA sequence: TGTGCCAGCAGTGGTGCTGTGGGGCGAGGAAACACCATATATTTT.

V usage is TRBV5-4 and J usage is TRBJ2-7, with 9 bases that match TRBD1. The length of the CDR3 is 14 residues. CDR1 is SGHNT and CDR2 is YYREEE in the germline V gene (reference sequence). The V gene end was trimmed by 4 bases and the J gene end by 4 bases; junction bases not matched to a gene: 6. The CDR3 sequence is CASSRVGTGYEQYF. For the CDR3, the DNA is TGTGCCAGCAGCCGCGTCGGGACAGGGTACGAGCAGTACTTC.

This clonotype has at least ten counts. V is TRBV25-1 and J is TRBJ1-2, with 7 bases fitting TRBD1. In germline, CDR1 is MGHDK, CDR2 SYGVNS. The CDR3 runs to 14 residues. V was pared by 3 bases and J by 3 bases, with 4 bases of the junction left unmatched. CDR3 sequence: CASSDPDRDYGYTF. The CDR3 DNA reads TGTGCCAGCAGTGACCCAGACAGGGACTATGGCTACACCTTC.

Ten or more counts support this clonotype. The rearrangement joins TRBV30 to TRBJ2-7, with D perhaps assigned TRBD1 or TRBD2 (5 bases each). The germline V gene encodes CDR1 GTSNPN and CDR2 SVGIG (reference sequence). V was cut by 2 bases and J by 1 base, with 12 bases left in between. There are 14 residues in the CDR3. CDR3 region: CAWSTGHESYEQYF. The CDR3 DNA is TGTGCCTGGAGTACGGGGCACGAATCCTACGAGCAGTACTTC.

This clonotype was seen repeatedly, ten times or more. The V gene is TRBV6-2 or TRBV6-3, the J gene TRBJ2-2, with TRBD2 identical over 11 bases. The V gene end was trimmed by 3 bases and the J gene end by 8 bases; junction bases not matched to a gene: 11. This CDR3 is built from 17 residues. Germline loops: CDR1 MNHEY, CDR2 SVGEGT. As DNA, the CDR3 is TGTGCCAGCAGTTATTTGAGGACTAGCGGGCCCTTGGGGGAGCTGTTTTTT. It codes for CASSYLRTSGPLGELFF.

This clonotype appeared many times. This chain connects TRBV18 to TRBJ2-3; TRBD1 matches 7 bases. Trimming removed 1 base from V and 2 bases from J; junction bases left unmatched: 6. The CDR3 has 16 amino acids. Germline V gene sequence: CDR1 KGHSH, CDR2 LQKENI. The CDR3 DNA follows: TGTGCCAGCTCACCACGTTGGGACAGAAACACAGATACGCAGTATTTT. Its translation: CASSPRWDRNTDTQYF. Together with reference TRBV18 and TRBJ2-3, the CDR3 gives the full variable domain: NAGVMQNPRHLVRRRGQEARLRCSPMKGHSHVYWYRQLPEEGLKFMVYLQKENIIDESGMPKERFSAEFPKEGPSILRIQQVVRGDSAAYFCASSPRWDRNTDTQYFGPGTRLTVL.

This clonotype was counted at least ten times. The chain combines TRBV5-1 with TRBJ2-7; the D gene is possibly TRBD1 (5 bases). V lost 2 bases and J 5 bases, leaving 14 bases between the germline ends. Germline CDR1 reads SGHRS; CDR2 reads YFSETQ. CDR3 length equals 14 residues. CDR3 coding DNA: TGCGCCAGCAGCTTACAGGTTACGAACAACGAGCAGTACTTC. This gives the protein CASSLQVTNNEQYF. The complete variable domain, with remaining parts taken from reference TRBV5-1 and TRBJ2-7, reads KAGVTQTPRYLIKTRGQQVTLSCSPISGHRSVSWYQQTPGQGLQFLFEYFSETQRNKGNFPGRFSGRQFSNSRSEMNVSTLELGDSALYLCASSLQVTNNEQYFGPGTRLTVT.